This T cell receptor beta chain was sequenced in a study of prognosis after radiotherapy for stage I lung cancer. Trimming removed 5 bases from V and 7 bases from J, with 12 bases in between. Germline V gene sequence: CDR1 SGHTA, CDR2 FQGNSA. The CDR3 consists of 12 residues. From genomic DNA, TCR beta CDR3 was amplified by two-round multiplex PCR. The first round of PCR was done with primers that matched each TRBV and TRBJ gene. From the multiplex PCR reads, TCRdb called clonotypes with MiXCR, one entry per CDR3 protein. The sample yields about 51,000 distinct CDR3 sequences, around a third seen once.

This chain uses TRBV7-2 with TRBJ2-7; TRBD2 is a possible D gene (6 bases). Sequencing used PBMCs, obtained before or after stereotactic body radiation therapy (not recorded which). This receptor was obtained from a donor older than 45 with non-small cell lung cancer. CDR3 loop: CASSLTSREQYF. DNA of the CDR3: TGTGCCAGCAGCCTCACTAGCCGAGAGCAGTACTTC.